This TCR beta chain was identified in a study of blood T cell repertoires in COVID-19. Seattle enrolled patients during active infection and tracked them longitudinally. The method was immunoSEQ multiplex PCR; TCRdb's version includes in-frame clones alone and lacks a portion of them. The repertoire holds 150,000 to 180,000 clones, with approximately 86% as singletons. V was trimmed by 2 bases and J by 10 bases, leaving 8 bases between them. CDR1 is MNHEY, CDR2 SVGEGT, per germline. The CDR3 spans 11 residues. Sequencing input: peripheral blood. The source is a man aged 55 to 70 with COVID-19, enrolled during active disease. This sequence joins TRBV6-2 or TRBV6-3 and TRBJ1-1; D remains unclear. The DNA for the CDR3 is TGTGCCAGCAGTTACGGCCCATCAGCTTTCTTT. The encoded protein is CASSYGPSAFF.